Sequencing of this T cell receptor (beta chain) was carried out in a study of T cell repertoires in cytomegalovirus infection. At the level of the study: Indicated by public TCR beta signatures were CMV infection and matching HLA type.

MiXCR, run by TCRdb on the reads, gives a single entry per CDR3 protein. The sample records some 97,000 distinct CDR3 sequences, about 25% being singletons. This clonotype was seen a few times. This CDR3 comprises 14 residues. V was trimmed by 8 bases and J by 3 bases, leaving 15 bases between them. Germline V gene data show CDR1 as SSHAT and CDR2 as FNYEAQ (reference sequence). V is TRBV7-7 and J is TRBJ2-3; D unclear. The source is a human donor in good health (CMV status not recorded). Some clones in this sample may be carry-over from other donors' samples. Sequencing was done on a sample of CD8+ T cells from PBMCs. This CDR3 is CASPWRVGTDTQYF. In DNA, the CDR3 is TGTGCCAGCCCTTGGAGAGTTGGGACAGATACGCAGTATTTT. Full variable domain (rest looked up from reference TRBV7-7 and TRBJ2-3): GAGVSQSPRYKVTKRGQDVTLRCDPISSHATLYWYQQALGQGPEFLTYFNYEAQPDKSGLPSDRFSAERPEGSISTLTIQRTEQRDSAMYRCASPWRVGTDTQYFGPGTRLTVL.